This TCR beta chain came from a study of OX40 agonist ivuxolimab in advanced cancers. Some background on the complete study: Ivuxolimab was an agonistic, fully human IgG2 monoclonal antibody directed against OX40 (CD134), a costimulatory receptor. Intravenous ivuxolimab was administered to patients every 2 weeks at six dose levels: 0.01, 0.1, 0.3, 1.5, 3 and 10 mg/kg. Of the approximately 54 dose-escalation patients, hepatocellular carcinoma was present in about 20, melanoma in roughly 15, renal cell carcinoma in 9 and head and neck cancer in 9. In the dose-escalation cohort, approximately 80% of patients were male, and the mean age was roughly 56 years with a range of roughly 23 to 79. Patients were allowed to have had prior anti-PD-1, anti-PD-L1 or anti-CTLA-4 therapy, and around 41% of the dose-escalation patients had previously received checkpoint inhibitors. Partial responses occurred in three dose-escalation patients, of whom one had hepatocellular carcinoma and two had cutaneous melanoma. The purpose of peripheral TCRbeta sequencing was to test whether ivuxolimab changed TCR sequence diversity and led to clonal T-cell expansion. The paper covers the monotherapy dose-escalation part of the phase I ivuxolimab trial, which included N ≈ 50 patients. The paper as a whole reports these results and caveats: In the 0.1-3.0 mg/kg groups, partial responders had among the lowest normalized peripheral clonal expansion, particularly in CD8+ T cells. Which antigens the clonally expanded peripheral T cells were specific for was not determined. On average, CD8+ T cells showed more expanded clones than CD4+ T cells after ivuxolimab. Low levels of normalized T-cell clonal expansion were also seen in some patients who did not respond. At doses of 0.1 to 3.0 mg/kg, clonal expansion of both CD4+ and CD8+ blood T cells was observed from baseline to week 6.

The trial excluded patients who had a history of autoimmune disease or were on systemic immunosuppression. Peripheral blood for TCR sequencing was drawn from every dose cohort at baseline, at cycle 4 day 1 and at cycle 7 day 1. Samples were obtained from an open-label, multicenter, first-in-human phase I dose-escalation trial of ivuxolimab. Adults with locally advanced or metastatic melanoma, renal cell, hepatocellular, or head and neck squamous cell carcinoma were enrolled in the trial. CD4+ and CD8+ T cells were sorted separately from peripheral blood before TCR sequencing. Genomic DNA was isolated from the sorted cells so that the TCRbeta CDR3 region could be sequenced. The immunoSEQ Assay was used for sequencing of TCRbeta CDR3 regions. Here the immuneACCESS table is served through TCRdb, limited to in-frame sequences with V and J called. Missing clones are a known gap in these copies; in checked studies unresolved V genes cover under half, and the rest lacks a known reason. The sample contains 50,000 to 55,000 clones, 80% to 90% of them found a single time. Under 13% of the sample goes to the ten largest clones.

V is clipped by 6 bases and J by 0 bases, and the sequence between their germline boundaries is 11 bases long. From its cysteine to its phenylalanine, the CDR3 spans 15 amino acids. Of all the DNA, just the CDR3 is kept, 45 bases in frame from base 1. CDR1 and CDR2, looked up from the germline V gene, are SNHLY and FYNNEI. Of note for this clone: It has no known antigen specificity. No base-level quality is on record; no much larger clone is a single base apart.

The chain was built from TRBV2 and TRBJ2-2, with the D segment identity uncertain. The sequences come from CD4+ or CD8+ T cells sorted from blood, collected in a trial of the OX40 agonist ivuxolimab. The receptor's source is an adult with an advanced solid tumor such as melanoma, head and neck, liver or kidney cancer. The CDR3 has the sequence CASRRTVANTGELFF. The base sequence is TGTGCCAGCAGGCGGACCGTCGCGAACACCGGGGAGCTGTTTTTT.